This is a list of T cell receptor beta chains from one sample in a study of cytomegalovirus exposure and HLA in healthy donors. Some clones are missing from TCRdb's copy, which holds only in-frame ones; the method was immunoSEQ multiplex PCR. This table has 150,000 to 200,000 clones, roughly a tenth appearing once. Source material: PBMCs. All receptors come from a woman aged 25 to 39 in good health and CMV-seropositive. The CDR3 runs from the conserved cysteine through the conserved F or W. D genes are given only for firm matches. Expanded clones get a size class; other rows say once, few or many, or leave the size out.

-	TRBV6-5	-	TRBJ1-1	CASTSQGGMNTEAFF	TGTGCCAGCACTTCCCAGGGTGGGATGAACACTGAAGCTTTCTTT
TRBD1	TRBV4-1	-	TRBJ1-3	CASSLRQGAVGNTIYF	TGCGCCAGCAGCCTAAGACAGGGGGCTGTTGGAAACACCATATATTTT
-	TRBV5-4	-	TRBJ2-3	CASSSRTTSTDTQYF	TGTGCCAGCAGCTCCCGGACTACTAGCACAGATACGCAGTATTTT
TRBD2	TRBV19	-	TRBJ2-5	CASSTLAVQETQYF	TGTGCCAGTAGCACTCTAGCGGTCCAAGAGACCCAGTACTTC
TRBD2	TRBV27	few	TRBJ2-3	CASSTGTSRIRGTQYF	TGTGCCAGCAGTACCGGGACTAGCCGAATCAGGGGAACGCAGTATTTT
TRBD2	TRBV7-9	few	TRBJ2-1	CASRRLAGGNEQFF	TGTGCCAGCAGAAGACTAGCGGGAGGCAATGAGCAGTTCTTC
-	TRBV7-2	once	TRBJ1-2	CASFSPRGYIGGYTF	TGTGCCAGCTTCTCACCTCGGGGGTATATAGGTGGCTACACCTTC
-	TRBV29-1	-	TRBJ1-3	CSVETWRPRNTIYF	TGCAGCGTTGAGACGTGGAGGCCCAGAAACACCATATATTTT
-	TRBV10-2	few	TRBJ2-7	CASSRSSYEQYF	TGCGCCAGCAGCCGGAGCTCCTACGAGCAGTACTTC
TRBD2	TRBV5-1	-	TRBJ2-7	CASSLLLAGGEQYF	TGCGCCAGCAGCTTACTCTTAGCGGGGGGCGAGCAGTACTTC
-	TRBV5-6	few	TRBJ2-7	CASTLRGYEQYF	TGTGCCAGCACCTTACGGGGATACGAGCAGTACTTC
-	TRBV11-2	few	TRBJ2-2	CASSLEWNGVWTGELFF	TGTGCCAGCAGCTTAGAATGGAACGGAGTTTGGACCGGGGAGCTGTTTTTT
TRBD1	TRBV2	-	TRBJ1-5	CASSEEQGVQPQHF	TGTGCCAGCAGTGAAGAACAGGGGGTTCAGCCCCAGCATTTT
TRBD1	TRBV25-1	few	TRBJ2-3	CASSAGTDTDTQYF	TGTGCCAGCAGTGCCGGGACAGACACAGATACGCAGTATTTT
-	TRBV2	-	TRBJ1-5	CASKGEGQPQHF	TGTGCCAGCAAGGGGGAGGGTCAGCCCCAGCATTTT
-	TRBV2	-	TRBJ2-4	CASRDSSTKNIQYF	TGTGCCAGCAGGGACAGTTCCACCAAAAACATTCAGTACTTC
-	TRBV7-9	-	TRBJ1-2	CASSQSDGYTF	TGTGCCAGCAGCCAATCAGATGGCTACACCTTC
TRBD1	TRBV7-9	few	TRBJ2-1	CASSLRDRGKSSYNEQFF	TGTGCCAGCAGCTTACGAGACAGGGGTAAGAGCTCCTACAATGAGCAGTTCTTC
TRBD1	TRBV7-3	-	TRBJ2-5	CASSLTFIFLGTAQETQYF	TGTGCCAGCAGCTTAACGTTTATTTTCCTCGGGACAGCACAAGAGACCCAGTACTTC
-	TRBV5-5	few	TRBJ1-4	CASSWPREKLFF	TGTGCCAGCAGCTGGCCCCGAGAAAAACTGTTTTTT
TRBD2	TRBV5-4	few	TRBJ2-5	CASSLRLAGARETQYF	TGTGCCAGCAGCTTGCGTCTAGCGGGAGCACGGGAGACCCAGTACTTC
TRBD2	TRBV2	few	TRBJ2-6	CASSHGEGSGANVLTF	TGTGCCAGCAGTCATGGGGAGGGCTCCGGGGCCAACGTCCTGACTTTC
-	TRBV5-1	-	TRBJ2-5	CASSLQGRQETQYF	TGCGCCAGCAGCTTACAGGGTCGCCAAGAGACCCAGTACTTC
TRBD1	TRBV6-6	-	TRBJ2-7	CASSYLDRDEQYF	TGTGCCAGCAGTTACTTGGACAGGGACGAGCAGTACTTC
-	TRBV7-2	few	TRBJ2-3	CASSYGALGTDTQYF	TGTGCCAGCAGCTATGGGGCGCTTGGGACAGATACGCAGTATTTT
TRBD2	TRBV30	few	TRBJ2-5	CAWISGSGETQYF	TGTGCCTGGATAAGCGGGAGTGGAGAGACCCAGTACTTC
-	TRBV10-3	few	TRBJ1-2	CAISESSGYGYTF	TGTGCCATCAGTGAGTCGTCAGGTTATGGCTACACCTTC
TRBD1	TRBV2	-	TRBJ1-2	CASSETGEYGYTF	TGTGCCAGCAGTGAGACAGGGGAGTATGGCTACACCTTC
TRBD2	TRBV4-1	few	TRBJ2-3	CASSPAGGRATDTQYF	TGCGCCAGCAGCCCGGCCGGCGGGAGGGCAACAGATACGCAGTATTTT
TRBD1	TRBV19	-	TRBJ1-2	CASSTRGQKFGYTF	TGTGCCAGTAGTACCCGGGGACAGAAATTTGGCTACACCTTC
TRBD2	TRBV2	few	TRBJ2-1	CASSDQTSGRGSYNEQFF	TGTGCCAGCAGTGATCAGACTAGCGGGAGGGGCTCCTACAATGAGCAGTTCTTC
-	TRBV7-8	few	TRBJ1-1	CASSLLSSAGDGQTYTEAFF	TGTGCCAGCAGCTTATTAAGCTCAGCGGGAGATGGACAAACCTACACTGAAGCTTTCTTT
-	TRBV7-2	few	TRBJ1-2	CASMQGISGYTF	TGTGCCAGCATGCAGGGGATATCTGGCTACACCTTC
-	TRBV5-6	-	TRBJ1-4	CASSVHRELFF	TGTGCCAGCTCCGTTCACCGGGAACTGTTTTTT
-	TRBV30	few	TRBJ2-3	CAWSEGGRSTDTQYF	TGTGCCTGGAGTGAAGGAGGGAGGAGTACAGATACGCAGTATTTT
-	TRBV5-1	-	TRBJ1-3	CASRDVQGSGNTIYF	TGCGCCAGCAGGGATGTACAGGGCTCTGGAAACACCATATATTTT
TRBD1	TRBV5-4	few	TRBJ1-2	CASKPQGEGYGYTF	TGTGCCAGCAAGCCCCAGGGGGAAGGCTATGGCTACACCTTC
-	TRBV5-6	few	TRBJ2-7	CASSLWAGVDYEQYF	TGTGCCAGCAGCTTGTGGGCAGGGGTAGACTACGAGCAGTACTTC
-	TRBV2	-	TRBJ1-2	CASTGGWGYTF	TGTGCCAGCACGGGAGGTTGGGGCTACACCTTC
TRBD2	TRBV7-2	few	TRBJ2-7	CASSLYGTSGSYEQYF	TGTGCCAGCAGCTTATACGGGACTAGCGGGAGTTACGAGCAGTACTTC
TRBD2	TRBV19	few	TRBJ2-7	CASNRGGPLYEQYF	TGTGCCAGTAATCGGGGGGGGCCCCTTTACGAGCAGTACTTC
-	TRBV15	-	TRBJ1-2	CATSRDPGSGGYTF	TGTGCCACCAGCAGAGATCCTGGTTCGGGTGGCTACACCTTC
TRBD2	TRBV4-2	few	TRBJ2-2	CASSQEGSGRPIGGELFF	TGTGCCAGCAGCCAAGAGGGGAGCGGGAGGCCGATTGGCGGGGAGCTGTTTTTT
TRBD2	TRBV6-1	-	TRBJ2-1	CASSEDRVGGNEQFF	TGTGCCAGCAGTGAAGATAGGGTGGGGGGGAATGAGCAGTTCTTC
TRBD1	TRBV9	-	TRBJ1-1	CASSTGAEMDTEAFF	TGTGCCAGCAGCACAGGGGCCGAAATGGACACTGAAGCTTTCTTT
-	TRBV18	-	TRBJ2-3	CASSPNGGNTDTQYF	TGTGCCAGCTCACCAAATGGGGGGAACACAGATACGCAGTATTTT
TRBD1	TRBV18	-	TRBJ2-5	CASSPLRGQAQETQYF	TGTGCCAGCTCACCACTCCGCGGACAGGCACAAGAGACCCAGTACTTC
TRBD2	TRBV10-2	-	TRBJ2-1	CASSRLAGGYNEQFF	TGCGCCAGCAGCCGACTAGCGGGAGGATACAATGAGCAGTTCTTC
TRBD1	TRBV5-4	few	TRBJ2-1	CASSFGGDRGYEQFF	TGTGCCAGCAGCTTTGGGGGGGACAGGGGCTATGAGCAGTTCTTC
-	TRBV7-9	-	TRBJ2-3	CASSLRAGDSSTDTQYF	TGTGCCAGCAGCTTAAGAGCGGGCGACTCTAGCACAGATACGCAGTATTTT
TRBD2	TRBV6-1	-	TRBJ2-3	CASSEKWTSGRLTDTQYF	TGTGCCAGCAGTGAAAAATGGACTAGCGGGAGGCTCACAGATACGCAGTATTTT
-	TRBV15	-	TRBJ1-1	CATGGRQRGLNTEAFF	TGTGCCACGGGGGGAAGACAGAGGGGACTGAACACTGAAGCTTTCTTT
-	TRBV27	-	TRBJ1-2	CASSVLGRGVNYGYTF	TGTGCCAGCAGTGTCTTGGGGAGGGGAGTTAACTATGGCTACACCTTC